This T cell receptor (beta chain) derives from a study of blood T cell repertoires in COVID-19. Study as a whole: COVID-19 samples collected from the United States, Italy and Spain covered acute and convalescent phases. In each case, the material was cDNA or gDNA derived from T cells, B-cell-depleted T cells, or PBMCs.

Germline assignment: CDR1 MGHRA and CDR2 YSYEKL. This CDR3 contains 14 residues. Trimming removed 3 bases from V and 3 bases from J, with 12 bases in between. Under the authors' procedure: Cell counts per sample came from amplifying reference gene primers. Assay used: immunoSEQ multiplex PCR; TCRdb lists only in-frame clones, some missing. V and J calls and clone size are as listed in that table; D and trimming were resolved from the DNA. The repertoire holds more than 50,000 clones, with under 85% as singletons. This clonotype was obtained from a woman older than 75 with acute or convalescent COVID-19. The gene calls are TRBV4-1 and TRBJ2-7, with D perhaps TRBD2 (6 bases). Material for sequencing was peripheral blood. The CDR3 coding sequence is TGCGCCAGCAGCCAGGGACTCTCCCTCTACGAGCAGTACTTC. This gives the protein CASSQGLSLYEQYF.